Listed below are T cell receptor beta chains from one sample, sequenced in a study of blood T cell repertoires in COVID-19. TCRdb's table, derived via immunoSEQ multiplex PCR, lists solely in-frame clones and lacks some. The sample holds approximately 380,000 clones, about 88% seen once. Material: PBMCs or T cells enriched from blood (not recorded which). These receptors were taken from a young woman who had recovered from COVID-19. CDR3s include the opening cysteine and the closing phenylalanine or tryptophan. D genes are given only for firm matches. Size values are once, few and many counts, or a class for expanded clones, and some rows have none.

CDR3: CATNTGGYNEQFF
DNA: TGTGCCACAAACACCGGGGGATACAATGAGCAGTTCTTC
D: NA
J: TRBJ2-1
size: NA
V: TRBV7-9

CDR3: CASSRGPSTSAYNEQFF
DNA: TGTGCCAGCTCACGAGGCCCTTCGACTAGCGCCTACAATGAGCAGTTCTTC
D: TRBD2
J: TRBJ2-1
size: NA
V: TRBV18

CDR3: CASSRGQDRYGYTF
DNA: TGTGCCAGTAGTAGGGGACAGGACCGCTATGGCTACACCTTC
D: TRBD1
J: TRBJ1-2
size: NA
V: TRBV19

CDR3: CASSEEGMISGNTIYF
DNA: TGTGCCAGCAGCGAGGAGGGAATGATCTCTGGAAACACCATATATTTT
D: NA
J: TRBJ1-3
size: NA
V: TRBV2

CDR3: CASSESRGSGELFF
DNA: TGCGCCAGCAGTGAGTCTCGAGGGTCCGGGGAGCTGTTTTTT
D: NA
J: TRBJ2-2
size: few
V: TRBV10-1

CDR3: CSVEAGGVNEQFF
DNA: TGCAGCGTTGAAGCCGGCGGGGTCAATGAGCAGTTCTTC
D: NA
J: TRBJ2-1
size: NA
V: TRBV29-1

CDR3: CASKRTGGAGANVLTF
DNA: TGCGCCAGCAAAAGGACAGGGGGAGCTGGGGCCAACGTCCTGACTTTC
D: TRBD1
J: TRBJ2-6
size: NA
V: TRBV5-1

CDR3: CASSLGGTSNQPQHF
DNA: TGTGCCAGCAGCTTGGGGGGGACCAGCAATCAGCCCCAGCATTTT
D: NA
J: TRBJ1-5
size: NA
V: TRBV7-2

CDR3: CASSATTGPSSGEKLFF
DNA: TGTGCCAGCAGCGCTACAACGGGTCCGTCCAGTGGTGAAAAACTGTTTTTT
D: NA
J: TRBJ1-4
size: once
V: TRBV5-4

CDR3: CASSPGAVTEAFF
DNA: TGTGCCAGTTCCCCCGGAGCTGTGACTGAAGCTTTCTTT
D: NA
J: TRBJ1-1
size: NA
V: TRBV6-5

CDR3: CASRTGGDTGELFF
DNA: TGTGCCAGCCGAACAGGGGGCGACACCGGGGAGCTGTTTTTT
D: TRBD1
J: TRBJ2-2
size: NA
V: TRBV6-5

CDR3: CNTQGRNTEAFF
DNA: TGCAATACTCAGGGCAGGAACACTGAAGCTTTCTTT
D: NA
J: TRBJ1-1
size: NA
V: TRBV6-5

CDR3: CASSIGGSSEQYF
DNA: TGTGCCAGCAGTATTGGAGGGTCCTCCGAGCAGTACTTC
D: NA
J: TRBJ2-7
size: NA
V: TRBV5-5

CDR3: CASHQRDRAYSYEQYF
DNA: TGCGCCAGCCACCAAAGAGACAGGGCATACTCCTACGAGCAGTACTTC
D: TRBD1
J: TRBJ2-7
size: NA
V: TRBV5-1

CDR3: CASSKQRTNEKLFF
DNA: TGTGCCAGTAGTAAACAGAGAACTAATGAAAAACTGTTTTTT
D: NA
J: TRBJ1-4
size: once
V: TRBV19

CDR3: CASNPPTGLETQYF
DNA: TGTGCCAGCAACCCCCCCACAGGTCTAGAGACCCAGTACTTC
D: NA
J: TRBJ2-5
size: few
V: TRBV25-1

CDR3: CASSPTDLAGDRDLVYGYTF
DNA: TGTGCCAGCAGCCCCACGGACTTGGCGGGGGACAGGGATCTTGTATATGGCTACACCTTC
D: TRBD1
J: TRBJ1-2
size: few
V: TRBV13

CDR3: CASSLGTSGAYEQYF
DNA: TGTGCCAGCAGTTTAGGGACTAGCGGGGCCTACGAGCAGTACTTC
D: TRBD2
J: TRBJ2-7
size: NA
V: TRBV27

CDR3: CATSRELGSGALSSYNSPLHF
DNA: TGTGCCACCAGCAGAGAACTGGGCAGCGGAGCGTTAAGCTCCTATAATTCACCCCTCCACTTT
D: NA
J: TRBJ1-6
size: NA
V: TRBV15

CDR3: CASRHHFGTGALSSYNEQFF
DNA: TGTGCCAGCAGACACCACTTCGGGACAGGGGCCCTAAGCTCCTACAATGAGCAGTTCTTC
D: TRBD1
J: TRBJ2-1
size: NA
V: TRBV4-2

CDR3: CAWSVPAYHNQPQHF
DNA: TGTGCCTGGAGTGTACCCGCCTACCACAATCAGCCCCAGCATTTT
D: NA
J: TRBJ1-5
size: NA
V: TRBV30

CDR3: CASSSRDRVNYGYTF
DNA: TGTGCCAGCAGCTCCCGGGACAGGGTTAACTATGGCTACACCTTC
D: TRBD1
J: TRBJ1-2
size: once
V: TRBV5-8

CDR3: CASSLSENTEAFF
DNA: TGTGCCAGCAGCTTATCAGAGAACACTGAAGCTTTCTTT
D: NA
J: TRBJ1-1
size: NA
V: TRBV11-2

CDR3: CASSFLDREPSYEQYF
DNA: TGTGCCAGCAGCTTCCTGGACAGGGAGCCTTCCTACGAGCAGTACTTC
D: TRBD1
J: TRBJ2-7
size: once
V: TRBV5-6

CDR3: CASSPTGGFGYTF
DNA: TGTGCCAGCAGCCCGACAGGGGGTTTCGGCTACACCTTC
D: TRBD1
J: TRBJ1-2
size: NA
V: TRBV7-3

CDR3: CASSYASDGEKLFF
DNA: TGTGCCAGCAGCTACGCCAGCGATGGTGAAAAACTGTTTTTT
D: NA
J: TRBJ1-4
size: NA
V: TRBV5-4

CDR3: CASSLAQGYNEQFF
DNA: TGTGCCAGCAGCTTAGCACAGGGCTACAATGAGCAGTTCTTC
D: NA
J: TRBJ2-1
size: NA
V: TRBV7-9

CDR3: CASSVGWGDRWETEAFF
DNA: TGTGCCAGCAGCGTAGGATGGGGGGACAGGTGGGAGACTGAAGCTTTCTTT
D: TRBD1
J: TRBJ1-1
size: NA
V: TRBV9

CDR3: CASSTSKGPDYGYTF
DNA: TGTGCCAGCAGTACTTCAAAGGGGCCTGACTATGGCTACACCTTC
D: NA
J: TRBJ1-2
size: NA
V: TRBV9

CDR3: CASSRGLAGHTDTQYF
DNA: TGCGCCAGCAGCCGCGGATTAGCGGGCCACACAGATACGCAGTATTTT
D: TRBD2
J: TRBJ2-3
size: few
V: TRBV4-1

CDR3: CASSPHRDRLSTDTQYF
DNA: TGTGCCAGCAGTCCACACCGGGACAGGCTATCCACAGATACGCAGTATTTT
D: TRBD1
J: TRBJ2-3
size: NA
V: TRBV27

CDR3: CASKVWNREDEKLFF
DNA: TGTGCGTCAAAGGTGTGGAACAGGGAAGATGAAAAACTGTTTTTT
D: NA
J: TRBJ1-4
size: once
V: TRBV19

CDR3: CAWTRTYNEQFF
DNA: TGTGCCTGGACCCGGACATACAATGAGCAGTTCTTC
D: NA
J: TRBJ2-1
size: NA
V: TRBV30

CDR3: CASSAAGTDYNEQFF
DNA: TGTGCCAGCAGCGCAGCCGGGACTGACTACAATGAGCAGTTCTTC
D: NA
J: TRBJ2-1
size: NA
V: TRBV9

CDR3: CSVKAGGYGYTF
DNA: TGCAGCGTTAAAGCAGGGGGCTATGGCTACACCTTC
D: TRBD1
J: TRBJ1-2
size: NA
V: TRBV29-1

CDR3: CASSIVAPAGGYTF
DNA: TGTGCCAGTAGTATAGTCGCGCCCGCTGGTGGCTACACCTTC
D: NA
J: TRBJ1-2
size: NA
V: TRBV19

CDR3: CASSLEFWGGGVAAEQYF
DNA: TGTGCCAGCAGCTTGGAATTTTGGGGGGGCGGTGTCGCGGCCGAGCAGTACTTC
D: NA
J: TRBJ2-7
size: once
V: TRBV5-5

CDR3: CASREALYEQYF
DNA: TGTGCCTCTCGGGAGGCCCTCTACGAGCAGTACTTC
D: TRBD2
J: TRBJ2-7
size: NA
V: TRBV10-3

CDR3: CASGTYREQYF
DNA: TGTGCCAGCGGTACCTACCGCGAGCAGTACTTC
D: NA
J: TRBJ2-7
size: NA
V: TRBV2

CDR3: CATGTAGYSNQPQHF
DNA: TGTGCCACTGGGACAGCTGGGTATAGCAATCAGCCCCAGCATTTT
D: TRBD1
J: TRBJ1-5
size: NA
V: TRBV19

CDR3: CASSTLGDSRYEQYF
DNA: TGTGCCAGCAGCACTTTAGGGGACAGTAGATACGAGCAGTACTTC
D: TRBD1
J: TRBJ2-7
size: NA
V: TRBV6-2/TRBV6-3

CDR3: CASSEEGTVFMNTEAFF
DNA: TGTGCCAGCAGTGAAGAAGGGACAGTCTTCATGAACACTGAAGCTTTCTTT
D: TRBD1
J: TRBJ1-1
size: NA
V: TRBV2